This is a list of T cell receptor beta chains from one sample in a study of post-analysis software for immune sequencing data. Each CDR3 protein is one row after TCRdb ran MiXCR on the PCR reads. The table lists over 150,000 distinct CDR3 sequences, about 32% of them singletons. Sequenced input: blood. These receptors all stem from a girl aged 10 to 17 with multiple sclerosis. Both conserved end residues are part of each CDR3. The D gene is left open where the match is weak. Not all rows give a size; the values are once, few, many and, for expanded clones, a class.

cdr3_aa: CASSPHAPNTEAFF; cdr3_nt: TGCGCCAGCAGCCCTCACGCTCCGAACACTGAAGCTTTCTTT; d_call: -; cdr3_length: 14; clone_size: -; v_call: TRBV4-1; j_call: TRBJ1-1
cdr3_aa: CASSYGGAEAFF; cdr3_nt: TGTGCCAGCAGTTACGGAGGGGCGGAAGCTTTCTTT; d_call: -; cdr3_length: 12; clone_size: few; v_call: TRBV6-5; j_call: TRBJ1-1
cdr3_aa: CASSQEDRGTVGYTF; cdr3_nt: TGTGCCAGCAGCCAAGAAGACAGGGGAACGGTAGGCTACACCTTC; d_call: TRBD1; cdr3_length: 15; clone_size: few; v_call: TRBV3-1; j_call: TRBJ1-2
cdr3_aa: CASGPTSGKDEQFF; cdr3_nt: TGCGCCAGCGGACCGACTAGCGGGAAAGATGAGCAGTTCTTC; d_call: TRBD2; cdr3_length: 14; clone_size: -; v_call: TRBV4-1; j_call: TRBJ2-1
cdr3_aa: CAGSSGTSEYNEQYF; cdr3_nt: TGTGCCGGCAGCTCCGGGACTAGCGAATACAATGAGCAGTACTTC; d_call: TRBD2; cdr3_length: 15; clone_size: few; v_call: TRBV12-3/TRBV12-4; j_call: TRBJ2-7
cdr3_aa: CASSLGGGPNTEAFF; cdr3_nt: TGCGCCAGCAGCTTGGGTGGGGGGCCAAACACTGAAGCTTTCTTT; d_call: -; cdr3_length: 15; clone_size: -; v_call: TRBV5-1; j_call: TRBJ1-1
cdr3_aa: CASSIYRGQGNEQYF; cdr3_nt: TGTGCCAGCAGTATCTACCGAGGACAGGGGAACGAGCAGTACTTC; d_call: TRBD1; cdr3_length: 15; clone_size: few; v_call: TRBV28; j_call: TRBJ2-7
cdr3_aa: CSVSPPVRGYNEQFF; cdr3_nt: TGCAGTGTTAGCCCCCCAGTTCGGGGATACAATGAGCAGTTCTTC; d_call: -; cdr3_length: 15; clone_size: many; v_call: TRBV20-1; j_call: TRBJ2-1
cdr3_aa: CSAPGHVGGEQYF; cdr3_nt: TGCAGTGCACCGGGACATGTAGGGGGGGAGCAGTACTTC; d_call: -; cdr3_length: 13; clone_size: many; v_call: TRBV20-1; j_call: TRBJ2-7
cdr3_aa: CASLTPRGGGTDTQYF; cdr3_nt: TGTGCCAGCCTAACCCCAAGAGGGGGGGGCACAGATACGCAGTATTTT; d_call: -; cdr3_length: 16; clone_size: few; v_call: TRBV28; j_call: TRBJ2-3
cdr3_aa: CASSEPRGNTEAFF; cdr3_nt: TGCGCCAGCAGTGAGCCTAGAGGGAACACTGAAGCTTTCTTT; d_call: -; cdr3_length: 14; clone_size: -; v_call: TRBV10-2; j_call: TRBJ1-1
cdr3_aa: CAVSRTSSTDTQYF; cdr3_nt: TGTGCCGTCAGCCGGACAAGTAGCACAGATACGCAGTATTTT; d_call: -; cdr3_length: 14; clone_size: few; v_call: TRBV12-3/TRBV12-4; j_call: TRBJ2-3
cdr3_aa: CASSSFDRDATNEKLFF; cdr3_nt: TGTGCCAGCAGTTCCTTCGACAGGGACGCAACTAATGAAAAACTGTTTTTT; d_call: TRBD1; cdr3_length: 17; clone_size: -; v_call: TRBV27; j_call: TRBJ1-4
cdr3_aa: CASSPGPNNEKLFF; cdr3_nt: TGTGCCAGCAGCCCGGGGCCGAACAATGAAAAACTGTTTTTT; d_call: -; cdr3_length: 14; clone_size: few; v_call: TRBV7-2; j_call: TRBJ1-4
cdr3_aa: CASSDPGTDTQYF; cdr3_nt: TGTGCCAGCAGCGACCCGGGCACAGATACGCAGTATTTT; d_call: -; cdr3_length: 13; clone_size: many; v_call: TRBV12-3/TRBV12-4; j_call: TRBJ2-3
cdr3_aa: CASSLTPTDTQYF; cdr3_nt: TGTGCCAGCAGCTTGACCCCAACAGATACGCAGTATTTT; d_call: -; cdr3_length: 13; clone_size: many; v_call: TRBV5-6; j_call: TRBJ2-3
cdr3_aa: CASTLAGTYNEQFF; cdr3_nt: TGTGCCAGCACCTTAGCAGGAACCTACAATGAGCAGTTCTTC; d_call: -; cdr3_length: 14; clone_size: -; v_call: TRBV6-6; j_call: TRBJ2-1
cdr3_aa: CASSQEDRPYNEQFF; cdr3_nt: TGTGCCAGCAGCCAAGAGGACAGACCTTACAATGAGCAGTTCTTC; d_call: -; cdr3_length: 15; clone_size: few; v_call: TRBV3-1; j_call: TRBJ2-1
cdr3_aa: CASSLGNEGTSYGYTF; cdr3_nt: TGTGCCAGCAGCTTAGGAAATGAAGGGACCAGCTATGGCTACACCTTC; d_call: -; cdr3_length: 16; clone_size: many; v_call: TRBV7-8; j_call: TRBJ1-2
cdr3_aa: CASTMARELNEQFF; cdr3_nt: TGTGCCAGCACCATGGCGCGGGAGCTCAATGAGCAGTTCTTC; d_call: TRBD2; cdr3_length: 14; clone_size: -; v_call: TRBV12-3/TRBV12-4; j_call: TRBJ2-1
cdr3_aa: CASSQEREGQETQYF; cdr3_nt: TGTGCCAGCAGCCAAGAGCGGGAGGGCCAAGAGACCCAGTACTTC; d_call: TRBD2; cdr3_length: 15; clone_size: -; v_call: TRBV4-2; j_call: TRBJ2-5
cdr3_aa: CASSWTSGSYEQYF; cdr3_nt: TGTGCCAGCAGCTGGACTAGCGGGAGCTACGAGCAGTACTTC; d_call: TRBD2; cdr3_length: 14; clone_size: many; v_call: TRBV11-1; j_call: TRBJ2-7
cdr3_aa: CASSPGTTSKGRAQYF; cdr3_nt: TGTGCCAGCAGCCCCGGGACTACCAGTAAGGGGCGGGCGCAGTACTTC; d_call: TRBD2; cdr3_length: 16; clone_size: -; v_call: TRBV7-8; j_call: TRBJ2-7
cdr3_aa: CSVNRGGMNTEAFF; cdr3_nt: TGCAGCGTAAACAGGGGAGGCATGAACACTGAAGCTTTCTTT; d_call: TRBD1; cdr3_length: 14; clone_size: many; v_call: TRBV29-1; j_call: TRBJ1-1
cdr3_aa: CASTRGGEQYF; cdr3_nt: TGTGCCAGCACCAGGGGTGGCGAGCAGTACTTC; d_call: -; cdr3_length: 11; clone_size: -; v_call: TRBV6-5; j_call: TRBJ2-7
cdr3_aa: CASRDRGGYNEQFF; cdr3_nt: TGCGCCAGCAGGGACAGGGGGGGTTACAATGAGCAGTTCTTC; d_call: TRBD1; cdr3_length: 14; clone_size: few; v_call: TRBV10-2; j_call: TRBJ2-1
cdr3_aa: CASSTSRGGEKLFF; cdr3_nt: -; d_call: -; cdr3_length: 14; clone_size: few; v_call: TRBV12-3/TRBV12-4; j_call: TRBJ1-4
cdr3_aa: CASSLLVGTSGYEQYF; cdr3_nt: TGCGCCAGCAGCCTCCTCGTAGGGACTAGCGGTTACGAGCAGTACTTC; d_call: TRBD2; cdr3_length: 16; clone_size: many; v_call: TRBV4-1; j_call: TRBJ2-7